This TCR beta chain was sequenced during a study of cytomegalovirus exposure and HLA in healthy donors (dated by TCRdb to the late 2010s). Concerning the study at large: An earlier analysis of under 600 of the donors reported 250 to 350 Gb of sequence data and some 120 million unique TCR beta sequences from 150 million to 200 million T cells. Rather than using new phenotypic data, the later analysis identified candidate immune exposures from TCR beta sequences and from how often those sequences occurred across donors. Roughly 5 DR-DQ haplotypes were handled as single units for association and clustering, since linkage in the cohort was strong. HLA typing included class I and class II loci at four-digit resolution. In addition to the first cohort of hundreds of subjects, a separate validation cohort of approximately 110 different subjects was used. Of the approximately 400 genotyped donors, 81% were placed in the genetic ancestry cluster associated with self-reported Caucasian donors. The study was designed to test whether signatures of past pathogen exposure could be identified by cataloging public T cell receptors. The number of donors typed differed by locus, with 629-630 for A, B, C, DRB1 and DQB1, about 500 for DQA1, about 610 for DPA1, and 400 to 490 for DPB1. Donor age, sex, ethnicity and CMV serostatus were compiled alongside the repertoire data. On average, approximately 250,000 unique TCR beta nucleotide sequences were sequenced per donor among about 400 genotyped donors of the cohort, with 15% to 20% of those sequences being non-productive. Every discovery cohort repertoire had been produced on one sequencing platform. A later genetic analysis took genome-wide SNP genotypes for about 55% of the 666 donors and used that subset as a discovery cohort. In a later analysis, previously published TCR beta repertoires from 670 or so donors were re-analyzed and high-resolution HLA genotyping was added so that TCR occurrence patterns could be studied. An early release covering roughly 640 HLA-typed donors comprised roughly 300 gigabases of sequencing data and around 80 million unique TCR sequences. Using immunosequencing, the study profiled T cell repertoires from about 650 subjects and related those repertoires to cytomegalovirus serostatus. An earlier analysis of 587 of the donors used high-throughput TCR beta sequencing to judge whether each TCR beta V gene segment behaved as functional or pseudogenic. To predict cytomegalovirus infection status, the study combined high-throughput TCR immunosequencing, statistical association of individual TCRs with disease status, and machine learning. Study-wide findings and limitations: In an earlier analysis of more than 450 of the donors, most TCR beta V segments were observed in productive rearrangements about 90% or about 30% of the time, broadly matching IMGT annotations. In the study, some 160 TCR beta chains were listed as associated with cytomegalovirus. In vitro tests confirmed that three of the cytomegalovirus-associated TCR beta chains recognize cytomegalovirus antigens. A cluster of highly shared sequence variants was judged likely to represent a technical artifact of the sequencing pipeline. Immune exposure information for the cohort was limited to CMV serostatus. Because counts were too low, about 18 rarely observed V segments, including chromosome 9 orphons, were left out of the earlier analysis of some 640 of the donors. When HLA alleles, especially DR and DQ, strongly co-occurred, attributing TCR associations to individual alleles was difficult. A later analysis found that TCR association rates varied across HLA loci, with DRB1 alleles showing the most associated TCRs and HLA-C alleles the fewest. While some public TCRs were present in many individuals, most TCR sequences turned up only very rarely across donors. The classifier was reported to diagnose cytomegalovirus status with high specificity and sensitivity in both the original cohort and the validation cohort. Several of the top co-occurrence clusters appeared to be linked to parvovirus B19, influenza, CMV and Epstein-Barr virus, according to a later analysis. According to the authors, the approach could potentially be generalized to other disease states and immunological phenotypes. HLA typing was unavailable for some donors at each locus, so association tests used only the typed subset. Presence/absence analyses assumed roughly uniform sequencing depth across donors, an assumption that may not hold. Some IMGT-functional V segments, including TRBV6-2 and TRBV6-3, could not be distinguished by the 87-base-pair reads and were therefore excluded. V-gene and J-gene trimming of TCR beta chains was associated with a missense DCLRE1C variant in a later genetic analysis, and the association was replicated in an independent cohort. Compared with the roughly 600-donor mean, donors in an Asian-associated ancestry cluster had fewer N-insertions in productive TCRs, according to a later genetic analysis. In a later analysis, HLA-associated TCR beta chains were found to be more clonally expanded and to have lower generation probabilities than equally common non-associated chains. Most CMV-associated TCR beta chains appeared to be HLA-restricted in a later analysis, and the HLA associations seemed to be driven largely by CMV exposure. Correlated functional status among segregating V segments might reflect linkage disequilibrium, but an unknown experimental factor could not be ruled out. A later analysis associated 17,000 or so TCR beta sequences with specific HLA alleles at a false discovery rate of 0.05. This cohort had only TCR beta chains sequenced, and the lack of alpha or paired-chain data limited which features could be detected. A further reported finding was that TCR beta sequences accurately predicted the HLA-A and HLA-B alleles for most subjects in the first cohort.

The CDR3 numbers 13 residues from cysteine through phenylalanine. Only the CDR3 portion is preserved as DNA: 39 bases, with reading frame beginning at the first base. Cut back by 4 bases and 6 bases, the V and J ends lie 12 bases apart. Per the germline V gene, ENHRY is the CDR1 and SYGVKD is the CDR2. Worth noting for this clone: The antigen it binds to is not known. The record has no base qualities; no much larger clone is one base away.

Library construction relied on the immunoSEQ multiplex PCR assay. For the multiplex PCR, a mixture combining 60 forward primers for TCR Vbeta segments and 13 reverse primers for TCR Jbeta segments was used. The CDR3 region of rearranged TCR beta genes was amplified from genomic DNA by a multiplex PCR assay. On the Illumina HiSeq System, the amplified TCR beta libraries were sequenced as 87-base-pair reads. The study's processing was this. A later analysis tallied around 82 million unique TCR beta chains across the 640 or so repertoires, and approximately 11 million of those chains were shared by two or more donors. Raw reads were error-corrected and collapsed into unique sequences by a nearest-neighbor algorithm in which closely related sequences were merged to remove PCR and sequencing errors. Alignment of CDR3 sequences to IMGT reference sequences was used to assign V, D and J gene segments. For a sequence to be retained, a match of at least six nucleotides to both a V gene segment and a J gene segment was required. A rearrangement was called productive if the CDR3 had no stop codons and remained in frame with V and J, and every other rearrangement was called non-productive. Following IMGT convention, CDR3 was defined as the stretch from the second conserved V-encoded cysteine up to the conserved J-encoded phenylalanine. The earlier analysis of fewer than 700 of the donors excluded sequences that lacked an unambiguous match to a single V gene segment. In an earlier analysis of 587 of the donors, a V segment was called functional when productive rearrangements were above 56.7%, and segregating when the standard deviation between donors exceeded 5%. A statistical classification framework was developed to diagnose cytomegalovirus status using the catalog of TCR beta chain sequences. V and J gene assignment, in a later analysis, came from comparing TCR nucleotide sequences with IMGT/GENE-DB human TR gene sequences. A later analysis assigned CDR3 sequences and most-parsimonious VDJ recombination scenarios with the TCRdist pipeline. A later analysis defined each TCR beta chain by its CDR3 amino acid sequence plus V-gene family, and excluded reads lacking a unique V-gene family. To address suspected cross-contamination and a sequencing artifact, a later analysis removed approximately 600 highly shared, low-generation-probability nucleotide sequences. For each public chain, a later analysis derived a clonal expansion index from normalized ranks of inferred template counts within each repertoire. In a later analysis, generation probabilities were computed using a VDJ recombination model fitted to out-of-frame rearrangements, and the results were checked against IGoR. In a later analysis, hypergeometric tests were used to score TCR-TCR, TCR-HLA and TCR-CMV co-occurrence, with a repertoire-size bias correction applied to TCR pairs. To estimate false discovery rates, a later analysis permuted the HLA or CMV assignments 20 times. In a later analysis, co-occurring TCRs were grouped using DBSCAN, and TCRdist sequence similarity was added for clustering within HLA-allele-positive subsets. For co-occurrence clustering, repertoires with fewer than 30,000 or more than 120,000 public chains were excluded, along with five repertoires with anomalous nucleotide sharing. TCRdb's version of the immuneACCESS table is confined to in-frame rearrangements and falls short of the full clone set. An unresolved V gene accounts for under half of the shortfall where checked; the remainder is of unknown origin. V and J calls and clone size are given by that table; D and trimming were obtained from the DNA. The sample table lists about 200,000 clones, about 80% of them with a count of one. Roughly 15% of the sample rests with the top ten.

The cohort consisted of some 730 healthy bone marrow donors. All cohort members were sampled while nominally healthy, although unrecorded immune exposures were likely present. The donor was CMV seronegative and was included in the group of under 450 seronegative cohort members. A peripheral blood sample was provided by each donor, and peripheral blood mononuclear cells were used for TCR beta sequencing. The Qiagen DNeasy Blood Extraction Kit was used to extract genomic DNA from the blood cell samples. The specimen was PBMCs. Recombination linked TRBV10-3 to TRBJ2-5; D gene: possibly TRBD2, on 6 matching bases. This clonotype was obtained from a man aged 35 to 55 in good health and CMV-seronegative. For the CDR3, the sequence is CAISGDGGQTQYF. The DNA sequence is TGTGCCATCAGTGGGGACGGGGGACAGACCCAGTACTTC.